This is a list of T cell receptor beta chains from one sample in a study of T cell responses to AZD1222 COVID-19 vaccine. Some clones are missing from TCRdb's copy, which holds only in-frame ones; the method was immunoSEQ multiplex PCR. There are 95,000 to 110,000 clones in the sample; around nine tenths occur only once, and 5% to 8% lies in the top ten. Sequenced material: peripheral blood, taken 28 days after the second AZD1222 dose. These TCRs come from an adult who received the AZD1222 COVID-19 vaccine. The CDR3 runs from the conserved cysteine through the conserved F or W. D genes are given only for firm matches.

>TRBV5-1|NA|TRBJ2-7
TGCGCCAGCAGCTTGGAGGGTTACGAGCAGTACTTC
CASSLEGYEQYF
>TRBV2|TRBD1|TRBJ2-6
TGTGCCAGCAGTCGGGACAGGGGCGGATCTGGGGCCAACGTCCTGACTTTC
CASSRDRGGSGANVLTF
>TRBV3-1/TRBV3-2|NA|TRBJ1-1
TGTGCCAGCAGCCGCCTCAATCCCCGGGGGAACACTGAAGCTTTCTTT
CASSRLNPRGNTEAFF
>TRBV5-6|TRBD1|TRBJ1-1
TGTGCCAGCAGCTTGACAGGGGTCTACACTGAAGCTTTCTTT
CASSLTGVYTEAFF
>TRBV7-2|NA|TRBJ2-3
TGTGCCAGCAGCTCCGGGACCACAGATACGCAGTATTTT
CASSSGTTDTQYF
>TRBV19|NA|TRBJ2-5
TGTGCCAGTATTAGACCTGGGGGTCAGGAGACCCAGTACTTC
CASIRPGGQETQYF
>TRBV19|NA|TRBJ1-5
TGTGCCAGTAGTATAGTGGGGTTGAAGCAGCCCCAGCATTTT
CASSIVGLKQPQHF
>TRBV5-1|NA|TRBJ2-2
TGCGCCAGCAGCTTGACAAGCCGGGACCAGAACACCGGGGAGCTGTTTTTT
CASSLTSRDQNTGELFF
>TRBV4-3|NA|TRBJ2-1
TGCGCCAGCAGCCGTCAAGGGGCGGACCTCTACAATGAGCAGTTCTTC
CASSRQGADLYNEQFF
>TRBV20-1|TRBD1|TRBJ2-7
TGCAGTGCTAGTCGGCCCGGGACAGATCTCGAGCAGTACTTC
CSASRPGTDLEQYF
>TRBV28|NA|TRBJ2-7
TGTGCCAGCAGTTTATGGGCGACACTATACGAGCAGTACTTC
CASSLWATLYEQYF
>TRBV27|NA|TRBJ1-6
TGTGCCAGCAGCCCCGGGACAAGTAATTCACCCCTCCACTTT
CASSPGTSNSPLHF
>TRBV2|TRBD2|TRBJ2-3
TGTGCCAGCAGTTTCTCCACTAGCGGGAGAGTGTTAAATACGCAGTATTTT
CASSFSTSGRVLNTQYF